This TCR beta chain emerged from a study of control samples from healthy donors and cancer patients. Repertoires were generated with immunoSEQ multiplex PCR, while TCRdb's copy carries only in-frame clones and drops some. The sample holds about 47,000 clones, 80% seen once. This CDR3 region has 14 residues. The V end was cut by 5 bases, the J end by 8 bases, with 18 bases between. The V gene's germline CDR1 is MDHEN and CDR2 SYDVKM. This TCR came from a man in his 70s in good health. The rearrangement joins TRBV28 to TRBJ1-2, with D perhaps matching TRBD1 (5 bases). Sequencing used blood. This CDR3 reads CASSPHRLGEGYTF. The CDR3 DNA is TGTGCCAGCAGTCCACACCGTTTAGGGGAGGGCTACACCTTC.